One sample yielded the 7 T cell receptor beta chains listed below, sequenced in a study of identical twins. TCRdb ran MiXCR on the 5' RACE reads and lists one entry per CDR3 protein. In the table there are some 1,700,000 distinct CDR3 sequences, about 32% of which are singletons. The specimen sequenced was cord blood. Receptor source: a newborn girl in good health.

This clonotype has a handful of counts. The chain combines TRBV27 with TRBJ2-7; 7 positions match TRBD2. Germline V gene sequence: CDR1 MNHEY, CDR2 SMNVEV (reference sequence). The V segment lost 4 bases and the J segment 2 bases; nucleotides outside the gene matches: 11. This CDR3 is built from 16 residues. CDR3 sequence (DNA): TGTGCCAGCAGTTCCTCCCTGCGGGAGATCGCCTACGAGCAGTACTTC. This gives the protein CASSSSLREIAYEQYF.

J is TRBJ2-5 and V is TRBV29-1; tentative D call: TRBD2 (6 bases). CDR3 length: 14 amino acids. CDR1 is SQVTM, CDR2 ANQGSEA, per germline. Trimming took off 6 bases at V and 11 bases at J, with 25 bases between the two ends. Here the CDR3 DNA reads TGCAGCGTCGAGCTTTTAGCGGTATACAATGAGCAGTACTTC. Translating gives CSVELLAVYNEQYF.

This clonotype was observed a few times. This chain joins TRBV20-1 and TRBJ2-3; tentative D call: TRBD1 (5 bases). V was trimmed by 2 bases and J by 2 bases, leaving 11 bases between them. The germline V gene encodes CDR1 DFQATT and CDR2 SNEGSKA (reference sequence). The CDR3 has 14 amino acids. The CDR3 nucleotides are TGCAGTGCTAGACCGACAGTTTCCACAGATACGCAGTATTTT. It yields the protein CSARPTVSTDTQYF.

This clonotype came up a few times. The chain links TRBV7-2 to TRBJ2-1, with D possibly being TRBD1 (5 bases). Germline CDR1 is SGHTA and CDR2 is FQGNSA. Deletions cut 5 bases from V and 4 bases from J, with 15 bases between. The CDR3 length is 15 residues. The CDR3 here is CASSPGPSIYNEQFF. The CDR3 bases are TGTGCCAGCAGCCCAGGGCCCTCCATTTACAATGAGCAGTTCTTC.

The rearrangement links TRBV30 to TRBJ2-3; TRBD2 might be the D (5 bases). Germline CDR1 is GTSNPN and CDR2 is SVGIG (reference sequence). The CDR3 has 16 residues. Between the trimmed V and J ends, which lost 3 bases and 1 base, there was a span of 17 bases. CDR3 sequence: CAWSEPSRPRTDTQYF. As DNA, the CDR3 is TGTGCCTGGAGCGAACCTAGCCGACCCCGCACAGATACGCAGTATTTT.

This clonotype was recorded a few times. The chain uses TRBV5-1 and TRBJ2-5; possible D gene TRBD2, 5 bases. The J call may be in error: the DNA end matches TRBJ2-7 better. Germline CDR1 and CDR2: SGHRS and YFSETQ. The CDR3 runs to 14 residues. CDR3 residues: CASSSKGVGYEQYF. The DNA of the CDR3 is TGCGCCAGCAGCAGTAAGGGAGTCGGCTACGAGCAGTACTTC.

The chain is built from TRBV10-3 and TRBJ2-1, with D unresolved. The CDR3 sequence is 16 residues long. CDR1 ENHRY and CDR2 SYGVKD come from the germline V gene. Trimming shortened V by 3 bases and J by 3 bases, and 15 bases separated the two germline ends. Here the CDR3 DNA reads TGTGCCATCAGTGACGGACCAGTGGTGGTCTACAATGAGCAGTTCTTC. It is translated as CAISDGPVVVYNEQFF.